This is a list of T cell receptor beta chains from one sample in a study of T cell changes during pregnancy in multiple sclerosis. The repertoire was sequenced with immunoSEQ multiplex PCR; TCRdb's copy has only in-frame clones and lacks some. The data contain around 97,000 clones, roughly nine tenths of them seen just once; the ten biggest clones take up around 0.76%. Sequenced here: peripheral blood, sampled in the second trimester of pregnancy. The receptors come from a female donor in good health, enrolled as a control in a pregnancy study. Both conserved end residues are part of each CDR3. The D gene is left open where the match is weak. A row's size may be missing; if present it is once, few, many or a size class.

d_call clone_size j_call v_call cdr3_nt cdr3_aa
NA NA TRBJ1-6 TRBV6-1 TGTGCCAGCAGTGGTTCAGGGGAGCATTCACCCCTCCACTTT CASSGSGEHSPLHF
NA NA TRBJ1-2 TRBV5-6 TGTGCCAGCAGCTTGGGGGGAGCGAACTATGGCTACACCTTC CASSLGGANYGYTF
TRBD1 NA TRBJ2-7 TRBV6-5 TGTGCCAGCAGCCCGGACAGGCGCTCCTACGAGCAGTACTTC CASSPDRRSYEQYF
NA NA TRBJ2-1 TRBV10-3 TGTGCCATCTCTGGCGGGGATTCGTGGGTTAACAATGAGCAGTTCTTC CAISGGDSWVNNEQFF
TRBD1 NA TRBJ1-2 TRBV10-3 TGTGCCACTCGAGAGTTAGGACAGGGGAGGGTCGGTACCTTC CATRELGQGRVGTF
TRBD1 NA TRBJ2-7 TRBV7-9 TGTGCCAGCAGCTTGACAGGGACACTCTACGAGCAGTACTTC CASSLTGTLYEQYF
TRBD2 NA TRBJ2-1 TRBV5-1 TGCGCCAGCAGCTTCAAAAAGCGGGAGTTCAAGAATGAGCAGTTCTTC CASSFKKREFKNEQFF
NA NA TRBJ1-2 TRBV28 TGTGCCAGCAGTTTATTGTCTTTAGGGGTTGTCTATGGCTACACCTTC CASSLLSLGVVYGYTF
TRBD1 NA TRBJ1-6 TRBV5-1 TGCGCCAGCAGCTTGGAAGGACAGGGTAATTCACCCCTCCACTTT CASSLEGQGNSPLHF
TRBD2 once TRBJ2-3 TRBV7-6 TGTGCCAGCAGCTTAGGCGGACTAGCAGGTAGCACAGATACGCAGTATTTT CASSLGGLAGSTDTQYF
TRBD2 NA TRBJ2-1 TRBV5-8 TGTGCCAGCAGCGCCGGGAGGGTATACAATGAGCAGTTCTTC CASSAGRVYNEQFF
TRBD1 NA TRBJ2-7 TRBV4-1 TGCGCCAGCAGCCCGGACAGGGGGTCCCTATATTCCTACGAGCAGTACTTC CASSPDRGSLYSYEQYF
TRBD1 NA TRBJ1-5 TRBV6-6 TGTGCCAGCAGCCCGGGACAGTTTAGCAATCAGCCCCAGCATTTT CASSPGQFSNQPQHF
TRBD2 NA TRBJ2-3 TRBV2 TGTGCCAGCAGTGAGGGGCTAGCGGGGAGCACAGATACGCAGTATTTT CASSEGLAGSTDTQYF
TRBD2 NA TRBJ2-7 TRBV7-2 TGTGCCAGCAGCTTAGATACTAGCGGGAGCTCCTACGAGCAGTACTTC CASSLDTSGSSYEQYF
TRBD1 once TRBJ2-7 TRBV6-5 TGTGCCAGCAGTCGGACAGGATTCTACGAGCAGTACTTC CASSRTGFYEQYF
TRBD2 NA TRBJ2-1 TRBV7-2 TGTGCCATCCGACTAGCGGGAGGGTCTCGGGCTCTGAATGAGCAGTTCTTC CAIRLAGGSRALNEQFF
NA NA TRBJ2-1 TRBV20-1 TGCAGTGCTAGCAGGTACAATGAGCAGTTCTTC CSASRYNEQFF
TRBD2 NA TRBJ2-2 TRBV6-5 TGTGCCAGCAGGACTAGCGTTCTCGGGGAGCTGTTTTTT CASRTSVLGELFF
NA NA TRBJ2-2 TRBV5-1 TGCGCCAGCAGCTCCAGCCCGGGTACGGGGGAGCTGTTTTTT CASSSSPGTGELFF
TRBD2 NA TRBJ2-1 TRBV27 TGTGCCAGCAGTTTTACTAGCGGTTACAATGAGCAGTTCTTC CASSFTSGYNEQFF
NA NA TRBJ1-6 TRBV18 TGTGCCAGCACGCAAGGGGGGGGATATAATTCACCCCTCCACTTT CASTQGGGYNSPLHF
TRBD1 NA TRBJ1-1 TRBV5-4 TGTGCCAGCAGCTTGGAGCAGGGGGAACTCACTGAAGCTTTCTTT CASSLEQGELTEAFF
TRBD2 NA TRBJ2-3 TRBV9 TGTGCCAGCAGCGGGGGACTAGCGGGCGCAGATACGCAGTATTTT CASSGGLAGADTQYF
TRBD2 NA TRBJ2-5 TRBV30 TGTGCCTGGAGTGTTCTAGCGGGGCGGGAGACCCAGTACTTC CAWSVLAGRETQYF
TRBD2 NA TRBJ2-1 TRBV4-3 TGCGCCAGCAGCCAAGTTCCCCCCGGGACTAGCGGGAGTGGTCTCTATGAGCAGTTCTTC CASSQVPPGTSGSGLYEQFF
TRBD1 NA TRBJ1-5 TRBV28 TGTGCCAGCAGCCGGGACAGGGGAGGCAATCAGCCCCAGCATTTT CASSRDRGGNQPQHF
TRBD1 NA TRBJ1-2 TRBV7-8 TGTGCCAGCAGCCCAGGGGACAGAACAGCAGTCTATGGCTACACCTTC CASSPGDRTAVYGYTF
NA NA TRBJ1-1 TRBV6-6 TGTGCCAGCAGTTCGACAGTAATCACTGAAGCTTTCTTT CASSSTVITEAFF
NA NA TRBJ1-6 TRBV7-6 TGTGCCAGCAGCTTCAGGATCGATAATTCACCCCTCCACTTT CASSFRIDNSPLHF
TRBD2 NA TRBJ2-1 TRBV7-9 TGTGCCAGCAGCCCCGATCTAGCGGGGGACAATGAGCAGTTCTTC CASSPDLAGDNEQFF
NA NA TRBJ1-5 TRBV5-1 TGCGCCAGCAGCTTGGACGGGGAGTTAGGTCAGCCCCAGCATTTT CASSLDGELGQPQHF